The 29 T cell receptor beta chains presented below share a single source sample, sequenced in a study of CD8 T cells in ankylosing spondylitis. Study-level findings and limits: Ankylosing spondylitis blood appeared to be characterized by a TCR beta motif of fewer than ten highly homologous variants.

Via MiXCR, TCRdb re-called the 5' RACE reads, giving one row per CDR3 protein. Among fewer than 550,000 distinct CDR3 sequences listed, roughly 5.2% were seen once. These receptors' targets are unknown. The material sequenced was blood, either unsorted or a sorted T cell fraction (not recorded which). The receptors were gathered from a male donor with ankylosing spondylitis.

This clonotype was counted ten times or more. The gene calls are TRBV9 and TRBJ1-4; D gene ambiguous. Germline CDR1 and CDR2: SGDLS and YYNGEE. Trimming stripped 0 bases from V and 5 bases from J, with 11 bases between. The CDR3 sequence is 15 residues long. The CDR3: CASSVGYTGNEKLFF. The CDR3 coding sequence is TGTGCCAGCAGCGTAGGTTACACGGGGAATGAAAAACTGTTTTTT.

The rearrangement joins TRBV7-9 to TRBJ2-1; 8 positions agree with TRBD2. The junction had 9 bases not matched to a gene; V was cut back by 5 bases and J by 0 bases. This CDR3 has 17 residues. Per the germline V gene, CDR1 is SEHNR and CDR2 is FQNEAQ (reference sequence). The CDR3 bases are TGTGCCAGCAGCACCGCGGGGGGCGGCCTCTCCTACAATGAGCAGTTCTTC. Translation: CASSTAGGGLSYNEQFF.

This chain connects TRBV24-1 to TRBJ2-2; D could derive from TRBD1 or TRBD2 (6 bases each). Germline loops: CDR1 KGHDR, CDR2 SFDVKD. V was clipped by 4 bases and J by 5 bases, with 19 bases between them. The CDR3 is 17 amino acids. CDR3 nucleotide sequence: TGTGCCACCAGTGACCCCCGGGGGCGCGAGCCGACCGGGGAGCTGTTTTTT. It yields the protein CATSDPRGREPTGELFF.

This clonotype has at least ten counts. V is TRBV5-5 and J is TRBJ1-2; 7 nucleotides match TRBD1. Looked up from germline, CDR1 is SGHKS and CDR2 is YYEKEE (reference sequence). This CDR3 comprises 14 residues. V lost 5 bases to trimming and J lost 2 bases; unmatched junction nucleotides: 6. The CDR3 bases are TGTGCCAGCAGTCCCAGGGGGGGAAACTATGGCTACACCTTC. Encoded protein: CASSPRGGNYGYTF.

In DNA, the CDR3 is TGCGCCAGCAGCTTGCAGAGCGGGGGGTACCAAGAGACCCAGTACTTC. Translated: CASSLQSGGYQETQYF. This sequence joins TRBV5-1 and TRBJ2-5; TRBD2 matches at 9 bases. This CDR3 comprises 16 residues. The V gene's germline CDR1 is SGHRS and CDR2 YFSETQ. V dropped 1 base and J dropped 0; count of bases not matched to a gene: 4.

There are many counts of this clonotype. V and J are TRBV7-2 and TRBJ2-1; a weak D match, TRBD2 (6 bases). The CDR3 contains 15 residues. Trimming pared 4 bases from V and 4 bases from J, leaving 14 bases between. Germline CDR1 and CDR2: SGHTA and FQGNSA. DNA of the CDR3: TGTGCCAGCAGCTACGGGACTCGCCTGTACAATGAGCAGTTCTTC. Its translation is CASSYGTRLYNEQFF.

A few counts support this clonotype. The chain carries TRBV27 and TRBJ1-6; weak D call: TRBD1 (5 bases). Germline V gene sequence: CDR1 MNHEY, CDR2 SMNVEV (reference sequence). The CDR3 consists of 15 residues. Deletions cut 5 bases from V and 4 bases from J, with 12 bases between. CDR3 nucleotides: TGTGCCAGCAGTGGGGACGCCATATATAATTCACCCCTCCACTTT. Protein: CASSGDAIYNSPLHF.

This clonotype was observed many times. V usage is TRBV5-1 and J usage is TRBJ1-4; TRBD1 aligns across 7 bases. CDR3 size: 15 residues. Germline lookup yields CDR1 SGHRS and CDR2 YFSETQ. V dropped 4 bases and J dropped 0; count of bases not matched to a gene: 3. The CDR3 loop is CASSGQDATNEKLFF. The CDR3 DNA reads TGCGCCAGCAGCGGACAGGATGCAACTAATGAAAAACTGTTTTTT.

This clonotype has only a few counts. The chain has TRBV2 and TRBJ2-5; TRBD2 matches 12 bases. J lost 0 bases, V lost 7 bases, and 3 bases had no gene match. Germline lookup yields CDR1 SNHLY and CDR2 FYNNEI. The CDR3 extends over 15 amino acids. The CDR3 spells CASTGTSGYQETQYF. In nucleotides, the CDR3 is TGTGCCAGCACCGGGACTAGCGGGTACCAAGAGACCCAGTACTTC.

This clonotype was seen repeatedly, ten times or more. V is TRBV7-2 and J is TRBJ2-1, with 14 nucleotides matching TRBD2. Germline V CDR1 and CDR2: SGHTA, FQGNSA. The V and J ends lost 5 bases and 8 bases, in that order; junction bases with no gene match: 5. The CDR3 runs 15 residues. In DNA, the CDR3 is TGTGCCAGCAGCGTTGGACTAGCGGGGGGCTATGAGCAGTTCTTC. It is translated as CASSVGLAGGYEQFF.

This clonotype showed up many times. CDR3 nucleotide sequence: TGTGCCAGCAGCTTAGTGGTAGCGGGAGAACAGACCCAGTACTTC. Translated, it gives CASSLVVAGEQTQYF. This chain links TRBV11-2 with TRBJ2-5; the match to TRBD2 covers 9 bases. The CDR3 consists of 15 residues. The germline V gene has CDR1 SGHAT and CDR2 FQNNGV. The trim removed 1 base at V and 6 bases at J, leaving 6 bases unmatched.

The J gene is TRBJ1-1, the V gene TRBV10-3, with TRBD1 matching over 7 bases. V was clipped by 8 bases and J by 0 bases; unmatched bases: 3. Germline V lookup: CDR1 ENHRY, CDR2 SYGVKD. The CDR3 covers 13 residues. The CDR3 loop reads CAIRQGMNTEAFF. Written as DNA, the CDR3 is TGTGCCATCCGACAGGGTATGAACACTGAAGCTTTCTTT.

Ten or more counts support this clonotype. This chain links TRBV16 with TRBJ1-5; TRBD1 matches at 7 bases. Germline CDR1 and CDR2: KGHSY and FQNENV. The CDR3 is 15 amino acids. V dropped 2 bases and J dropped 3; count of bases not matched to a gene: 4. The chain's CDR3 is CASSQRDRLNQPQHF. For the CDR3, the DNA is TGTGCCAGCAGCCAACGGGACAGACTCAATCAGCCCCAGCATTTT.

The sample holds a few counts of this clonotype. The genes are TRBV12-3 or TRBV12-4 and TRBJ2-1; D is perhaps TRBD2 (5 bases). CDR3 length: 17 residues. Trimming took off 5 bases at V and 7 bases at J, with 24 bases between the two ends. DNA of the CDR3: TGTGCCAGCAGTACCCGTCGGGATAGCACCGTGGGGAATGAGCAGTTCTTC. This codes for CASSTRRDSTVGNEQFF.

V usage is TRBV7-2 and J usage is TRBJ2-3; D remains unclear. Trimming took 1 base from V and 6 from J, leaving 11 bases between them. The CDR3 is 14 residues long. The germline V gene has CDR1 SGHTA and CDR2 FQGNSA. CDR3 sequence: CASSLDGFRDTQYF. DNA for the CDR3: TGTGCCAGCAGCTTAGACGGGTTCCGGGATACGCAGTATTTT. The full variable domain, rest sourced from reference TRBV7-2 and TRBJ2-3, is GAGVSQSPSNKVTEKGKDVELRCDPISGHTALYWYRQSLGQGLEFLIYFQGNSAPDKSGLPSDRFSAERTGGSVSTLTIQRTQQEDSAVYLCASSLDGFRDTQYFGPGTRLTVL.

The sample holds many counts of this clonotype. The chain recombines TRBV24-1 with TRBJ1-5; possibly TRBD1 for D (5 bases). The CDR3 has 13 residues. V shed 4 bases and J shed 4 bases, with 7 bases lying between them. CDR1 and CDR2 (germline): KGHDR, SFDVKD. CDR3 nucleotides: TGTGCCACCAGTGAGGGGCGAAATCAGCCCCAGCATTTT. Its translation is CATSEGRNQPQHF.

In its sample, this clonotype was seen many times. The V call is TRBV6-6, the J call TRBJ2-5; D gene ambiguous. Germline V gene data show CDR1 as MNHNY and CDR2 as SVGAGI (reference sequence). This CDR3 is built from 11 residues. Deletions cut 4 bases from V and 5 bases from J, with 5 bases between. CDR3 bases: TGTGCCAGCAGTTCCTATGAGACCCAGTACTTC. Protein product: CASSSYETQYF.

This clonotype showed up many times. The rearrangement joins TRBV12-3 or TRBV12-4 to TRBJ2-3; maybe TRBD2 (5 bases). The V end lost 8 bases, the J end lost 0 bases, and 9 bases lay between the germline ends. The CDR3 length is 13 residues. CDR3 bases: TGTGCCAGCGCGTGGACTAGCACAGATACGCAGTATTTT. Translating gives CASAWTSTDTQYF.

This clonotype has more than one count but fewer than ten. The chain uses TRBV7-9 and TRBJ2-5, with 8 bases fitting TRBD1. Germline CDR1 SEHNR, CDR2 FQNEAQ (reference sequence). J gave up 4 bases and V 6 bases, and 10 bases lay outside the gene matches. The CDR3 runs to 15 residues. The CDR3 nucleotides read TGTGCCAGCAGTAGTACAGGGGGGCGTCCAGAGACCCAGTACTTC. Translated, it gives CASSSTGGRPETQYF. Filled out from reference TRBV7-9 and TRBJ2-5, the complete variable domain reads DTGVSQNPRHKITKRGQNVTFRCDPISEHNRLYWYRQTLGQGPEFLTYFQNEAQLEKSRLLSDRFSAERPKGSFSTLEIQRTEQGDSAMYLCASSSTGGRPETQYFGPGTRLLVL.

In this sample, this clonotype turned up a few times. The rearrangement links TRBV4-3 to TRBJ1-1; TRBD1 agrees at 8 bases. J lost 5 bases, V lost 0 bases, and 2 bases had no gene match. Germline CDR1 is LGHNA and CDR2 is YSLEER. The CDR3 spans 14 residues. Here the CDR3 reads CASSQEQGGTEAFF. The CDR3 DNA sequence: TGCGCCAGCAGCCAAGAACAGGGGGGAACTGAAGCTTTCTTT.

This clonotype was counted ten times or more. The CDR3 loop reads CASTPGADTQYF. For the CDR3, the DNA is TGTGCCAGTACTCCAGGGGCAGATACGCAGTATTTT. The rearrangement uses TRBV12-3 or TRBV12-4 and TRBJ2-3, with D perhaps TRBD1 (6 bases). This CDR3 spans 12 amino acids. The V end was cut by 9 bases, the J end by 4 bases, with 11 bases between.

This clonotype was counted ten times or more. V gene TRBV7-8 combines with J gene TRBJ2-3; D gene unclear. V dropped 5 bases and J dropped 6 bases, with 9 bases sitting between them. Germline-derived CDR1 and CDR2 are SGHVS and FQNEAQ. This CDR3 is built from 12 residues. The DNA of the CDR3 is TGTGCCAGCAGCACCATGACCGATACGCAGTATTTT. As protein: CASSTMTDTQYF.

This clonotype was seen many times. The chain couples TRBV5-1 to TRBJ2-1, with TRBD2 matching over 8 bases. The CDR3 length is 16 residues. Germline CDR1 is SGHRS and CDR2 is YFSETQ. V was clipped by 2 bases and J by 0 bases; unmatched bases: 4. The CDR3 DNA reads TGCGCCAGCAGCTTAACGGGAGGGAGCTCCTACAATGAGCAGTTCTTC. Its translation is CASSLTGGSSYNEQFF.

This clonotype was found many times. The V call is TRBV12-3 or TRBV12-4, the J call TRBJ1-1; no clear D. The CDR3 covers 11 residues. Trimming shortened V by 6 bases and J by 6 bases, and 8 bases separated the two germline ends. CDR3 sequence reads: CASRSVAEAFF. CDR3 bases: TGTGCCAGCAGATCGGTGGCTGAAGCTTTCTTT.

This clonotype was observed many times. The rearrangement joins TRBV12-3 or TRBV12-4 to TRBJ2-1, with 7 bases fitting TRBD1. This CDR3 comprises 12 residues. The V and J ends lost 5 bases and 8 bases, in that order; junction bases with no gene match: 3. The CDR3 nucleotides read TGTGCCAGCAGTCCGACAGGGCATGAGCAGTTCTTC. The encoded protein is CASSPTGHEQFF.

This clonotype came up a few times. The rearrangement joins TRBV20-1 to TRBJ2-3; 10 bases are a match to TRBD1. The V gene's germline CDR1 is DFQATT and CDR2 SNEGSKA (reference sequence). The CDR3 runs to 15 residues. V was pared by 6 bases and J by 4 bases, with 10 bases of the junction left unmatched. CDR3 loop: CSARRGDRGPDTQYF. CDR3 bases: TGCAGTGCCCGAAGGGGGGACAGGGGCCCAGATACGCAGTATTTT.

The CDR3 DNA reads TGCAGTGCTAGGGGGGGACTAGCGGGCCGAATCTCCTACGAGCAGTACTTC. This gives the protein CSARGGLAGRISYEQYF. This sequence joins TRBV20-1 and TRBJ2-7; 12 nucleotides agree with TRBD2. The ends lost 3 bases at V and 0 bases at J; junction bases unmatched: 9. The CDR3 contains 17 residues. The germline gives CDR1 DFQATT, CDR2 SNEGSKA (reference sequence).

V is TRBV18 and J is TRBJ2-1; 7 nucleotides match TRBD2. CDR1 is KGHSH, CDR2 LQKENI, per germline. The CDR3 has 17 amino acids. The J segment lost 7 bases and the V segment lost 0 bases, leaving 12 bases of the junction unmatched. The CDR3 DNA follows: TGTGCCAGCTCACCACCCGGCGGGGAAGCGGGAATGAATGAGCAGTTCTTC. Protein: CASSPPGGEAGMNEQFF.

This clonotype was counted ten times or more. This chain uses TRBV6-1 with TRBJ2-5; 8 nucleotides align to TRBD1. The germline V gene encodes CDR1 MNHNS and CDR2 SASEGT. V lost 6 bases, J lost 5 bases, and 17 bases stayed unmatched. The CDR3 has 17 amino acids. DNA for the CDR3: TGTGCCAGCAGCCTGACAGGGGTTGGTGTGTCTCCGGAGACCCAGTACTTC. Protein: CASSLTGVGVSPETQYF.